Listed below are T cell receptor beta chains from one sample, sequenced in a study of blood T cell repertoires in COVID-19. Some clones are missing from TCRdb's copy, which holds only in-frame ones; the method was immunoSEQ multiplex PCR. The sample shows 80,000 or so clones, 80% to 90% of them seen only once. The sample consisted of peripheral blood. The receptors derive from a woman aged 55-75 years with acute or convalescent COVID-19. Both conserved end residues are part of each CDR3.

>TRBV10-2|TRBJ1-6
CASSAFRRQGNSPLHF
>TRBV4-1|TRBJ1-1
CASSIVIMNTEAFF
>TRBV2|TRBJ2-5
CASSEALGDSDGVQYF
>TRBV28|TRBJ2-4
CASSLPLDSRDIQYF
>TRBV10-3|TRBJ2-5
CAISEGQPQETQYF
>TRBV12-3/TRBV12-4|TRBJ1-4
CASQQGSNEKLFF
>TRBV4-3|TRBJ1-2
CASSQAGTGRLRYTF
>TRBV24-1|TRBJ1-4
CATSAWTGGGEKLFF
>TRBV27|TRBJ1-1
CASSFAGLTEAFF
>TRBV6-5|TRBJ1-2
CASRRDRGGYGYTF
>TRBV5-4|TRBJ2-3
CASSLLTSGGAAADTQYF
>TRBV5-8|TRBJ2-1
CASIVLTSGYYNEQFF
>TRBV28|TRBJ1-6
CASSFLSGTGASPLHF
>TRBV30|TRBJ1-6
CAWSVYRPPGPLHF
>TRBV5-4|TRBJ1-4
CASSRIIVETVNEKLFF
>TRBV4-1|TRBJ1-1
CASSQEIIRGSEAFF
>TRBV18|TRBJ2-1
CASSQTAPYNEQFF
>TRBV30|TRBJ1-1
CAWSAERGAFF
>TRBV6-2/TRBV6-3|TRBJ1-2
CASSYWRDSNYGYTF
>TRBV5-1|TRBJ2-7
CASSLDRLVDEQYF
>TRBV28|TRBJ2-3
CASSLFRAEGTSTDTQYF
>TRBV27|TRBJ2-7
CASGMVGGSYEQYF
>TRBV3-1/TRBV3-2|TRBJ2-1
CASSQDRPGTGYEQFF
>TRBV6-6|TRBJ1-5
CASSRLQGASNQPQHF
>TRBV7-2|TRBJ2-7
CASSPGRTDYEQYF